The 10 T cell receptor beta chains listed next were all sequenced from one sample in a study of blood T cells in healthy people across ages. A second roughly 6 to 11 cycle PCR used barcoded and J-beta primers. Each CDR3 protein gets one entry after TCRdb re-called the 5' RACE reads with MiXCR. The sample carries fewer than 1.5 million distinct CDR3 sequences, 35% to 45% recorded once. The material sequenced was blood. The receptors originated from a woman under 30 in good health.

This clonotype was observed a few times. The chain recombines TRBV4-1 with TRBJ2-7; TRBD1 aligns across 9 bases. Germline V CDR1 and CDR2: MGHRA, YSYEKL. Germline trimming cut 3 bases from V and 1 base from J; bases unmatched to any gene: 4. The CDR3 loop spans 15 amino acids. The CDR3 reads CASSHLTGGSYEQYF. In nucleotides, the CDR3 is TGCGCCAGCAGCCACCTGACAGGGGGTTCCTACGAGCAGTACTTC.

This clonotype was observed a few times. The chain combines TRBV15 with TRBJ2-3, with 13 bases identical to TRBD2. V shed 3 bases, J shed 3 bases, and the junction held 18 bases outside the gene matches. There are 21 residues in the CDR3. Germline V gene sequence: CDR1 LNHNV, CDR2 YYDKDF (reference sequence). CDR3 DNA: TGTGCCACCAGCAGCAAATACACCGGGACTAGCGGGGACCGATGGACAGATACGCAGTATTTT. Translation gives CATSSKYTGTSGDRWTDTQYF.

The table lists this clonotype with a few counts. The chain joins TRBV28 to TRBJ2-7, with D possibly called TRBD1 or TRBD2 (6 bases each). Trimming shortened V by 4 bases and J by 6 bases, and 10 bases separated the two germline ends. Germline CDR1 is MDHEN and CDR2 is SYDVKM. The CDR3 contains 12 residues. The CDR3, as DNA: TGTGCCAGCAGTTGGGGGGCTTTCGAGCAGTACTTC. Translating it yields CASSWGAFEQYF.

CDR3 bases: TGCAGCGTTCTGGAAGGACCCTCGCAGTATTTT. It codes for CSVLEGPSQYF. This chain links TRBV29-1 with TRBJ2-3; D is unclear. Germline lookup yields CDR1 SQVTM and CDR2 ANQGSEA. The V and J ends lost 5 bases and 10 bases respectively, with 13 bases between them. The CDR3 has 11 amino acids.

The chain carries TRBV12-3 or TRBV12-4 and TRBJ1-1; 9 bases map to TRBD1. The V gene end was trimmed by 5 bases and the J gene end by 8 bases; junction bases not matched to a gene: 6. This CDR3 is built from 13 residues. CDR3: CASSVGGTGEAFF. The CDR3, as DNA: TGTGCCAGCAGTGTAGGGGGGACAGGGGAAGCTTTCTTT.

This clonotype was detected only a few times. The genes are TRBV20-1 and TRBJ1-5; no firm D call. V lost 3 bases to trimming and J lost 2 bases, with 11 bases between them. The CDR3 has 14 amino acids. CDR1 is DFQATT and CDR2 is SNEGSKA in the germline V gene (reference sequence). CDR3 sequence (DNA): TGCAGTGCTAGTTTGTCCGTGGGCAATCAGCCCCAGCATTTT. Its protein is CSASLSVGNQPQHF.

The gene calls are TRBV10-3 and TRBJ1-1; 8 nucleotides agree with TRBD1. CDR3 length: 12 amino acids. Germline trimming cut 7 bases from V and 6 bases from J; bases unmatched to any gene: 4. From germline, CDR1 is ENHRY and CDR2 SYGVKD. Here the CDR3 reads CAIKDRAAEAFF. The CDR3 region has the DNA TGTGCCATCAAGGACAGGGCGGCTGAAGCTTTCTTT.

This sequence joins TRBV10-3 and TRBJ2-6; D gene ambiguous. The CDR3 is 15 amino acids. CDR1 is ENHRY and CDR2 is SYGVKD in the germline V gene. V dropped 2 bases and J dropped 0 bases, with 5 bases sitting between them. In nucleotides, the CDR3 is TGTGCCATCAGTGAGGGGAACTCTGGGGCCAACGTCCTGACTTTC. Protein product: CAISEGNSGANVLTF.

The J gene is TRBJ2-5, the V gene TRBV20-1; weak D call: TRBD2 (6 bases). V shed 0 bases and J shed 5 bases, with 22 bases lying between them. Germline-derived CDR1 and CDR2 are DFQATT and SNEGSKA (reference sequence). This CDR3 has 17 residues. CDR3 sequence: CSARDPWRRGDRETQYF. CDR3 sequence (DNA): TGCAGTGCTAGAGATCCGTGGAGGCGGGGCGATCGGGAGACCCAGTACTTC.

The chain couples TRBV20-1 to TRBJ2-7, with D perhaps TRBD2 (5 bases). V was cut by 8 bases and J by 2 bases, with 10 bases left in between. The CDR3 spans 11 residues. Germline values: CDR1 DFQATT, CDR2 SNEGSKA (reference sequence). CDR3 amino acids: CSPAAAYEQYF. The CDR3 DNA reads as TGCAGTCCGGCAGCGGCCTACGAGCAGTACTTC.